This T cell receptor (beta chain) stems from a study of response to subunit inactivated influenza vaccine. As for this clonotype: Its target is unknown.

TCRdb re-derived calls from the RT-PCR reads in MiXCR, one entry per CDR3 protein. The table includes 250,000 to 350,000 distinct CDR3 sequences, 20% to 25% detected once. The germline V gene encodes CDR1 SQVTM and CDR2 ANQGSEA. Deletions cut 4 bases from V and 4 bases from J, with 10 bases between. This CDR3 contains 12 residues. General study results and limits: After each seasonal influenza vaccination, few new T cells are recruited, the authors suggested.

This chain connects TRBV29-1 to TRBJ1-2; TRBD1 is a possible D gene (5 bases). The clonotype originates from a man aged 50-75 years who received an inactivated influenza vaccine. This material consisted of PBMCs from blood, taken approximately 20 months after vaccination. The CDR3 bases are TGCAGCGTTGGGGGACTCCTCTATGGCTACACCTTC. This gives the protein CSVGGLLYGYTF.